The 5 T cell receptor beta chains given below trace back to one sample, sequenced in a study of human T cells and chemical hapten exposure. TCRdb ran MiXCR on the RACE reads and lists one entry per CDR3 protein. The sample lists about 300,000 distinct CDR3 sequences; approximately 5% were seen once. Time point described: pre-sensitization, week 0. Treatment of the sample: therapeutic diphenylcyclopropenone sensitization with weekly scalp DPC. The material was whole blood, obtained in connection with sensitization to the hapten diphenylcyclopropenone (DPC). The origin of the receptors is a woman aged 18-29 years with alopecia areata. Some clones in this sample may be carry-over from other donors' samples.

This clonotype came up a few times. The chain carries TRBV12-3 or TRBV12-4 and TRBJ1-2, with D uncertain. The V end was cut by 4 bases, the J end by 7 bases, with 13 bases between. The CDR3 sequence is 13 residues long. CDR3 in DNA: TGTGCCAGCAGTTCCCGGGCGCCGTTTGGCTACACCTTC. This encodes CASSSRAPFGYTF.

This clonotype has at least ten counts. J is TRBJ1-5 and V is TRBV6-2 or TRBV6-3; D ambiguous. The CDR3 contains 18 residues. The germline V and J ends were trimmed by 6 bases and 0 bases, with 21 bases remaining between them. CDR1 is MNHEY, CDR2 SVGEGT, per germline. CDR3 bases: TGTGCCAGCAGCAGGCCCTGGAAGGACCTAGGTAGCAATCAGCCCCAGCATTTT. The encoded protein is CASSRPWKDLGSNQPQHF.

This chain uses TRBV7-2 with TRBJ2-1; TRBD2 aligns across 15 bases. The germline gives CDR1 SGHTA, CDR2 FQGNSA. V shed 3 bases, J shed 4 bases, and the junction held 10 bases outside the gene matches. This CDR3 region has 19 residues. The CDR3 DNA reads TGTGCCAGCAGCTTGGAGCCGGGACTAGCGGGGGGACCTTACAATGAGCAGTTCTTC. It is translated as CASSLEPGLAGGPYNEQFF. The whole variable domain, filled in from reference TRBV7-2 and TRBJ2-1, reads GAGVSQSPSNKVTEKGKDVELRCDPISGHTALYWYRQSLGQGLEFLIYFQGNSAPDKSGLPSDRFSAERTGGSVSTLTIQRTQQEDSAVYLCASSLEPGLAGGPYNEQFFGPGTRLTVL.

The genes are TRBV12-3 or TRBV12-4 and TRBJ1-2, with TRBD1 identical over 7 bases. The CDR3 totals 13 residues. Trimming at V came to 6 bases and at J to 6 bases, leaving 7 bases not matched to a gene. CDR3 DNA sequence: TGTGCCAGCAGACTCTTAGGGGGCGATGGCTACACCTTC. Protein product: CASRLLGGDGYTF.

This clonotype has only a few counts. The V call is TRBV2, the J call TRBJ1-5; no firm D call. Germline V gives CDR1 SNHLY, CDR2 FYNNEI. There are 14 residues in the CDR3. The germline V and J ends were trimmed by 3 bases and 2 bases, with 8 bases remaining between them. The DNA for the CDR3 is TGTGCCAGCAGTGACCCGAGAGGCAATCAGCCCCAGCATTTT. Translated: CASSDPRGNQPQHF.